This T cell receptor beta chain was captured in a study of T-cell memory formation after mild COVID-19. Germline values: CDR1 MNHNY, CDR2 SVGAGI (reference sequence). V gave up 3 bases and J gave up 6 bases; unmatched junction bases: 6. This CDR3 is 15 amino acids long. This clonotype came up many times. The antigen remains unidentified. UMIs and sample barcodes were carried by the TCR alpha and TCR beta cDNA libraries that 5'RACE produced using constant-segment primers. TCRdb re-called the 5' RACE reads with MiXCR, one entry per CDR3 protein. The sample comprises about 320,000 distinct CDR3 sequences, roughly an eighth of which are singletons, and about 21% rests with the top ten. Study conclusions and caveats: Most CD4+ clones that shrank were in CM and EM, while CD8+ ones turned up in EMRA. Later expanders leaned toward CD4+, whereas clones contracting from day 15 to 85 were balanced CD4/CD8. Researchers found some responding clones in pre-infection memory, a sign that cross-reactive memory joined.

This receptor was obtained from a man aged 18 to 29 who had mild COVID-19 (a few samples of this study predate the infection). Cell type and time point are not known. This sequence joins TRBV6-6 and TRBJ1-5, with 9 bases that match TRBD1. The sequencing input was PBMCs or a T cell subset sorted from them (not recorded which). This chain's CDR3 is CASSYGQGSFQPQHF. The CDR3 nucleotides read TGTGCCAGCAGTTATGGACAGGGGAGCTTTCAGCCCCAGCATTTT.